Shown below are 26 T cell receptor beta chains from a single sample sequenced in a study of identical twins. TCRdb recomputed calls from the 5' RACE reads with MiXCR, one row per CDR3 protein. The sample lists 400,000 to 550,000 distinct CDR3 sequences, less than 25% occurring once. This sample also appeared in a second study, on T cells expressing NK-cell markers.

Sample: CD4+ T cells sorted from blood. These receptors all come from a woman between 18 and 29 years old in good health.

This clonotype was observed a single time. The V call is TRBV7-6, the J call TRBJ2-3, with TRBD2 identical over 8 bases. V was pared by 4 bases and J by 6 bases, with 18 bases of the junction left unmatched. The germline gives CDR1 SGHVS, CDR2 FNYEAQ. CDR3 length equals 18 residues. Here the CDR3 reads CASSSRGGAGIFSDTQYF. DNA of the CDR3: TGTGCCAGCAGCTCCCGGGGGGGTGCGGGCATATTTTCGGATACGCAGTATTTT. The variable domain in full, completed from reference TRBV7-6 and TRBJ2-3, reads GAGVSQSPRYKVTKRGQDVALRCDPISGHVSLYWYRQALGQGPEFLTYFNYEAQQDKSGLPNDRFSAERPEGSISTLTIQRTEQRDSAMYRCASSSRGGAGIFSDTQYFGPGTRLTVL.

The chain links TRBV10-3 to TRBJ2-5, with a tentative D call TRBD1 (6 bases). In germline, CDR1 is ENHRY, CDR2 SYGVKD. CDR3 length: 17 residues. Trimming removed 3 bases at V and 7 bases at J, with 24 bases between. CDR3 sequence: CAISDPSGLRGDGTQYF. The CDR3, as DNA: TGTGCCATCAGTGACCCTTCGGGCCTCAGGGGCGACGGGACCCAGTACTTC.

The rearrangement links TRBV6-2 or TRBV6-3 to TRBJ2-7; 8 nucleotides align to TRBD2. Trimming at V came to 8 bases and at J to 2 bases, leaving 8 bases not matched to a gene. The CDR3 runs to 14 residues. Per germline, CDR1 MNHEY and CDR2 SVGEGT. The DNA of the CDR3 is TGTGCCAGCGTTCTAACTAGCGGACCCTACGAGCAGTACTTC. Its protein is CASVLTSGPYEQYF.

The J gene is TRBJ2-5, the V gene TRBV4-1, with 14 bases fitting TRBD2. There are 20 residues in the CDR3. J was trimmed by 2 bases and V by 2 bases; bases with no gene match: 13. The germline CDR1 and CDR2 sequences are MGHRA and YSYEKL. The CDR3 DNA reads TGCGCCAGCAGCCAAACCGGACTAGCGGGAGGAGGAGGGCTTCAAGAGACCCAGTACTTC. Translation: CASSQTGLAGGGGLQETQYF.

This chain joins TRBV7-3 and TRBJ2-2; D is uncertain. The V gene lost 0 bases and the J gene lost 7 bases, with 6 bases spanning the gap. The CDR3 runs to 13 residues. From germline, CDR1 is SGHTA and CDR2 FQGTGA. In DNA form, the CDR3 reads TGTGCCAGCAGCTTAACGGTGGGCGGGGAGCTGTTTTTT. It translates to CASSLTVGGELFF. Drawing the rest from reference TRBV7-3 and TRBJ2-2, the complete variable domain is GAGVSQTPSNKVTEKGKYVELRCDPISGHTALYWYRQSLGQGPEFLIYFQGTGAADDSGLPNDRFFAVRPEGSVSTLKIQRTERGDSAVYLCASSLTVGGELFFGEGSRLTVL.

In its sample, this clonotype was seen a few times. The chain employs TRBV30 and TRBJ2-3; TRBD1 aligns across 7 bases. The CDR3 has 17 residues. Germline V lookup: CDR1 GTSNPN, CDR2 SVGIG (reference sequence). The junction had 9 bases not matched to a gene; V was cut back by 0 bases and J by 0 bases. The CDR3 DNA reads as TGTGCCTGGAGTGTAGGATCCAGGGGGATAAGCACAGATACGCAGTATTTT. It translates to CAWSVGSRGISTDTQYF.

The sample holds one count of this clonotype. The rearrangement links TRBV24-1 to TRBJ2-3; 7 bases fit TRBD2. With 2 bases clipped from V and 1 base from J, the junction kept 8 bases outside the gene matches. In germline, CDR1 is KGHDR, CDR2 SFDVKD. The CDR3 spans 17 residues. The CDR3 DNA follows: TGTGCCACCAGTGATTCCCGGACTAGAGCCGGCACAGATACGCAGTATTTT. Translated: CATSDSRTRAGTDTQYF.

J is TRBJ2-5 and V is TRBV7-2; unclear D gene. The CDR3 sequence is 15 residues long. V lost 7 bases, J lost 4 bases, and 19 bases lay in between. Germline V lookup: CDR1 SGHTA, CDR2 FQGNSA. CDR3 region: CASTGRASNGETQYF. The CDR3 DNA follows: TGTGCCAGCACCGGCCGGGCTTCAAACGGAGAGACCCAGTACTTC.

The CDR3 sequence: CASRSGDSYEQYF. CDR3 nucleotide sequence: TGTGCCAGCAGATCGGGGGACTCCTACGAGCAGTACTTC. The chain joins TRBV6-6 to TRBJ2-7; weak D call: TRBD2 (6 bases). V was trimmed by 6 bases and J by 0 bases, leaving 9 bases between them. Per the germline V gene, CDR1 is MNHNY and CDR2 is SVGAGI (reference sequence). CDR3 length: 13 residues.

This clonotype has a single count. This chain connects TRBV29-1 to TRBJ1-1; the D is unclear. CDR1 is SQVTM, CDR2 ANQGSEA, per germline. V dropped 5 bases and J dropped 2 bases, with 12 bases sitting between them. This CDR3 is 13 amino acids long. In nucleotides, the CDR3 is TGCAGCGTTATAGGAAGGAGCAACACTGAAGCTTTCTTT. It translates to CSVIGRSNTEAFF.

This clonotype was picked up a small number of times. V is TRBV5-6 and J is TRBJ1-2; D possibly corresponds to TRBD1 (6 bases). V lost 1 base to trimming and J lost 8 bases, with 12 bases between them. CDR1 and CDR2 from the germline V gene are SGHDT and YYEEEE. The CDR3 loop spans 13 amino acids. Here the CDR3 reads CASSLPGARGYTF. DNA for the CDR3: TGTGCCAGCAGCTTGCCGGGGGCTAGAGGCTACACCTTC. Complete variable domain (other parts from reference TRBV5-6 and TRBJ1-2): DAGVTQSPTHLIKTRGQQVTLRCSPKSGHDTVSWYQQALGQGPQFIFQYYEEEERQRGNFPDRFSGHQFPNYSSELNVNALLLGDSALYLCASSLPGARGYTFGSGTRLTVV.

This sequence joins TRBV7-2 and TRBJ2-6; perhaps TRBD2 as D (6 bases). Trimming pared 0 bases from V and 1 base from J, leaving 13 bases between. Germline lookup yields CDR1 SGHTA and CDR2 FQGNSA. This CDR3 is built from 18 residues. Here the CDR3 reads CASSLAPGVASGANVLTF. CDR3 nucleotide sequence: TGTGCCAGCAGCTTAGCTCCGGGGGTTGCATCTGGGGCCAACGTCCTGACTTTC.

This clonotype was counted only a few times. The J gene is TRBJ1-2, the V gene TRBV4-3; D perhaps matches TRBD1 (6 bases). Germline CDR1 and CDR2: LGHNA and YSLEER. Between the trimmed V and J ends, which lost 0 bases and 0 bases, there was a span of 14 bases. The CDR3 covers 17 residues. The CDR3: CASSQDNRQASNYGYTF. In nucleotides, the CDR3 is TGCGCCAGCAGCCAAGATAACAGACAGGCCTCTAACTATGGCTACACCTTC.

This clonotype has a handful of counts. CDR3: CASSLALAGVAYEQYF. The CDR3 coding sequence is TGTGCCAGCAGCTTAGCGCTAGCGGGAGTTGCCTACGAGCAGTACTTC. The chain recombines TRBV7-2 with TRBJ2-7; 10 nucleotides match TRBD2. Germline CDR1 reads SGHTA; CDR2 reads FQGNSA. The CDR3 loop spans 16 amino acids. Unmatched junction bases numbered 4, after V lost 0 bases and J lost 2 bases.

This clonotype was counted between two and nine times. The rearrangement links TRBV7-6 to TRBJ2-7; D is possibly TRBD1 (5 bases). CDR1 and CDR2 (germline): SGHVS, FNYEAQ. The CDR3 spans 13 residues. V shed 3 bases and J shed 5 bases, with 11 bases lying between them. The CDR3 spells CASSFSDSDEQYF. CDR3 bases: TGTGCCAGCAGCTTCTCCGACAGTGACGAGCAGTACTTC. The whole variable domain, remainder taken from reference TRBV7-6 and TRBJ2-7, is GAGVSQSPRYKVTKRGQDVALRCDPISGHVSLYWYRQALGQGPEFLTYFNYEAQQDKSGLPNDRFSAERPEGSISTLTIQRTEQRDSAMYRCASSFSDSDEQYFGPGTRLTVT.

The genes are TRBV20-1 and TRBJ2-7; D is possibly TRBD2 (5 bases). The CDR3 contains 12 residues. The germline V gene has CDR1 DFQATT and CDR2 SNEGSKA (reference sequence). CDR3 protein: CSCRGSSYEQYF. The CDR3 DNA is TGCAGCTGCCGAGGGAGCTCCTACGAGCAGTACTTC.

The chain couples TRBV6-1 to TRBJ1-2; TRBD1 agrees at 10 bases. Germline loops: CDR1 MNHNS, CDR2 SASEGT. The V segment lost 6 bases and the J segment 2 bases; nucleotides outside the gene matches: 6. The CDR3 consists of 15 residues. CDR3 nucleotides: TGTGCCAGCAGACCAGGGACAGGGGTCAACTATGGCTACACCTTC. This translates into CASRPGTGVNYGYTF.

The chain links TRBV18 to TRBJ2-6, with D unclear. Germline V gives CDR1 KGHSH, CDR2 LQKENI. Trimming removed 2 bases at V and 0 bases at J, with 14 bases between. The CDR3 contains 18 residues. The CDR3 loop is CASSPNNGRLSGANVLTF. The CDR3 coding sequence is TGTGCCAGCTCACCAAACAACGGACGGCTCTCTGGGGCCAACGTCCTGACTTTC.

CDR3 sequence: CSAKDRNYGYTF. CDR3 bases: TGCAGTGCTAAAGACAGGAACTATGGCTACACCTTC. The chain combines TRBV20-1 with TRBJ1-2, with a possible D match to TRBD1 (6 bases). The germline CDR1 and CDR2 sequences are DFQATT and SNEGSKA (reference sequence). The CDR3 has 12 residues. V lost 4 bases to trimming and J lost 2 bases, with 8 bases between them.

At least ten counts were recorded for this clonotype. The chain employs TRBV20-1 and TRBJ1-6; D remains ambiguous. CDR1 is DFQATT, CDR2 SNEGSKA, per germline (reference sequence). The length of the CDR3 is 14 residues. Trimming stripped 6 bases from V and 11 bases from J, with 20 bases between. The CDR3 coding sequence is TGCAGTGCCGGGCAAACGGGGTTCTCAACACCCCTCCACTTT. It translates to CSAGQTGFSTPLHF.

This clonotype was picked up a small number of times. The gene calls are TRBV5-1 and TRBJ2-7, with 12 positions matching TRBD2. The CDR3 extends over 16 amino acids. V lost 2 bases, J lost 3 bases, and 6 bases stayed unmatched. Looked up from germline, CDR1 is SGHRS and CDR2 is YFSETQ. The DNA for the CDR3 is TGCGCCAGCAGCTTACGACTAGCGGGGGAGCTCTACGAGCAGTACTTC. Protein sequence: CASSLRLAGELYEQYF.

V gene TRBV19 combines with J gene TRBJ2-2, with D unclear. The germline V gene encodes CDR1 LNHDA and CDR2 SQIVND (reference sequence). The CDR3 totals 14 residues. Trimming took 5 bases from V and 5 from J, leaving 12 bases between them. The CDR3 here is CASSYRPLTGELFF. CDR3 sequence (DNA): TGTGCCAGTAGTTACCGTCCATTAACCGGGGAGCTGTTTTTT.

This clonotype occurred once. This sequence joins TRBV11-2 and TRBJ2-7; 10 bases agree with TRBD1. The CDR3 runs to 13 residues. After removal of 8 bases from V and 5 bases from J, the junction contained 6 bases not matched to a gene. Germline-derived CDR1 and CDR2 are SGHAT and FQNNGV. The CDR3 sequence is CASGRDRGHEQYF. The CDR3, as DNA: TGTGCCAGCGGCCGGGACAGGGGACACGAGCAGTACTTC.

The rearrangement links TRBV20-1 to TRBJ1-6; tentative D call: TRBD1 (5 bases). The CDR3 has 16 residues. CDR1 is DFQATT and CDR2 is SNEGSKA in the germline V gene (reference sequence). Deletions cut 0 bases from V and 6 bases from J, with 15 bases between. As DNA, the CDR3 is TGCAGTGCTAGAGAAGGGGCGACTGGGTTTAATTCACCCCTCCACTTT. This codes for CSAREGATGFNSPLHF.

This clonotype turned up a few times. This rearrangement joins TRBV12-3 or TRBV12-4 to TRBJ1-2; D remains unclear. Trimming took off 5 bases at V and 7 bases at J, with 11 bases between the two ends. This CDR3 is 12 amino acids long. The CDR3 DNA sequence: TGTGCCAGCAGTAGACTGGGCAGTGGCTACACCTTC. Translation gives CASSRLGSGYTF.

This clonotype was recorded a few times. The chain has TRBV15 and TRBJ2-7; D is possibly TRBD2 (5 bases). The CDR3 spans 14 residues. The V gene lost 6 bases and the J gene lost 0 bases, with 12 bases spanning the gap. Germline values: CDR1 LNHNV, CDR2 YYDKDF (reference sequence). Here the CDR3 DNA reads TGTGCCACCAGTAATCCGGGAAGCTCCTACGAGCAGTACTTC. This gives the protein CATSNPGSSYEQYF.